This T cell receptor beta chain is drawn from a study of blood T cells in healthy people across ages. Study observations and caveats: Those diversity estimates obtained from one million T cells were thought to be underestimates.

A J-beta primer mix and a sample-barcoded 5' primer were used in a second PCR of roughly 7 to 12 cycles. MiXCR, applied by TCRdb to the 5' RACE reads, yields one record per CDR3 protein. The sample carries around 900,000 distinct CDR3 sequences, around 30% recorded once. CDR1 is DFQATT, CDR2 SNEGSKA, per germline (reference sequence). The CDR3 has 14 amino acids. The V and J ends lost 2 bases and 3 bases respectively, with 13 bases between them. In this sample, this clonotype turned up many times. Its cognate antigen is unknown. V gene TRBV20-1 combines with J gene TRBJ1-1; unclear D gene. Specimen: blood. This receptor was taken from a woman older than 75 in good health. For the CDR3, the DNA is TGCAGTGCTAGATTGGCAGGCGATCACACTGAAGCTTTCTTT. The encoded protein is CSARLAGDHTEAFF.